The 8 T cell receptor beta chains below all came from one sample that was sequenced in a study of blood T cell repertoires in COVID-19. Assay used: immunoSEQ multiplex PCR; TCRdb lists only in-frame clones, some missing. Counted here are about 89,000 clones, roughly 80% occurring once; the ten biggest clones make up about half. What was sequenced was peripheral blood. These TCRs come from a human donor in a cohort sampled during active COVID-19.

The chain combines TRBV6-6 with TRBJ2-7; TRBD2 agrees at 11 bases. The J segment lost 2 bases and the V segment lost 6 bases, leaving 6 bases of the junction unmatched. This CDR3 region has 15 residues. Per germline, CDR1 MNHNY and CDR2 SVGAGI (reference sequence). The CDR3 here is CASRPTSGSAYEQYF. DNA for the CDR3: TGTGCCAGCAGACCCACTAGCGGGAGTGCCTACGAGCAGTACTTC.

The chain is built from TRBV7-8 and TRBJ1-1; 8 bases line up with TRBD1. The V gene's germline CDR1 is SGHVS and CDR2 FQNEAQ. The CDR3 totals 17 residues. After removal of 5 bases from V and 1 base from J, the junction contained 12 bases not matched to a gene. The CDR3 region is CASSPSRTGWGNTEAFF. The CDR3 DNA sequence: TGTGCCAGCAGCCCGAGTCGGACAGGGTGGGGGAACACTGAAGCTTTCTTT.

Turning to this clone: Other DNA sequences in this specimen translate into the identical CDR3. The chain joins TRBV30 to TRBJ1-2, with D possibly being TRBD1 (5 bases). Germline V gives CDR1 GTSNPN, CDR2 SVGIG (reference sequence). The CDR3 contains 13 residues. V lost 3 bases, J lost 4 bases, and 12 bases lay in between. The CDR3 DNA sequence: TGTGCCTGGAGGCCGGGACTCAGCTATGGCTACACCTTC. It specifies CAWRPGLSYGYTF.

This chain links TRBV28 with TRBJ2-1; D is possibly TRBD1 (6 bases). V was shortened by 4 bases and J by 6 bases, with 13 bases between the two germline ends. Germline CDR1 reads MDHEN; CDR2 reads SYDVKM. CDR3 length: 14 residues. This CDR3 reads CASSSRGRGNEQFF. The CDR3 nucleotides read TGTGCCAGCAGTTCTAGGGGGAGAGGCAATGAGCAGTTCTTC.

This rearrangement joins TRBV2 to TRBJ1-5, with D hard to call. The CDR3 is 13 amino acids. Trimming took off 7 bases at V and 4 bases at J, with 11 bases between the two ends. Per the germline V gene, CDR1 is SNHLY and CDR2 is FYNNEI. The CDR3 DNA reads as TGTGCCAGCATGGACGGGAGGAATCAGCCCCAGCATTTT. It encodes CASMDGRNQPQHF.

The chain links TRBV27 to TRBJ2-1; 10 bases agree with TRBD2. Germline V lookup: CDR1 MNHEY, CDR2 SMNVEV (reference sequence). The J segment lost 9 bases and the V segment lost 2 bases, leaving 10 bases of the junction unmatched. The length of the CDR3 is 16 residues. The CDR3 DNA reads as TGTGCCAGCAGTTTACTTCCAGCGGGAGGGCCGGGTGAGCAGTTCTTC. It specifies CASSLLPAGGPGEQFF.

The chain carries TRBV13 and TRBJ1-1; a weak D match, TRBD1 (6 bases). V was shortened by 4 bases and J by 5 bases, with 17 bases between the two germline ends. Germline values: CDR1 PRHDT, CDR2 FYEKMQ (reference sequence). The CDR3 runs 15 residues. The CDR3 spells CASSSLGGGGTEAFF. The CDR3 DNA is TGTGCCAGCAGCTCACTAGGGGGTGGTGGAACTGAAGCTTTCTTT.

The chain couples TRBV5-6 to TRBJ1-2; TRBD1 aligns across 9 bases. This CDR3 spans 15 amino acids. V shed 0 bases and J 4 bases; nucleotides not matched to a gene: 4. Germline V lookup: CDR1 SGHDT, CDR2 YYEEEE. CDR3 amino acids: CASSLGTGEGYGYTF. In DNA form, the CDR3 reads TGTGCCAGCAGCTTGGGGACAGGGGAAGGCTATGGCTACACCTTC.